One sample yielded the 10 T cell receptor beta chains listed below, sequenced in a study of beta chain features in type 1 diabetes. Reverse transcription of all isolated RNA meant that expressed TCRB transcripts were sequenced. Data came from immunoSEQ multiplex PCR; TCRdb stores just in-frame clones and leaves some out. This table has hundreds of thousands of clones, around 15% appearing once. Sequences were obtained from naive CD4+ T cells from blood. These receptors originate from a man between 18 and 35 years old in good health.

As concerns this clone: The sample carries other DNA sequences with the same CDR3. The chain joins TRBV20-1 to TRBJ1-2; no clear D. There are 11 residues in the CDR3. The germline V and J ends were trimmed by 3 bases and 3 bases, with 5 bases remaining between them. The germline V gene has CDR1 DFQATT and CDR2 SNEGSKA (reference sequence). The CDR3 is CSARRDYGYTF. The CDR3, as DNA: TGCAGTGCTAGGCGGGACTATGGCTACACCTTC.

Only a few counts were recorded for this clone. CDR3 DNA sequence: TGTGCCAGCAGAACCGGGACAGGGATATACGAGCAGTACTTC. This gives the protein CASRTGTGIYEQYF. The chain has TRBV6-1 and TRBJ2-7, with TRBD1 identical over 9 bases. After removal of 6 bases from V and 4 bases from J, the junction contained 7 bases not matched to a gene. Per germline, CDR1 MNHNS and CDR2 SASEGT. This CDR3 comprises 14 residues.

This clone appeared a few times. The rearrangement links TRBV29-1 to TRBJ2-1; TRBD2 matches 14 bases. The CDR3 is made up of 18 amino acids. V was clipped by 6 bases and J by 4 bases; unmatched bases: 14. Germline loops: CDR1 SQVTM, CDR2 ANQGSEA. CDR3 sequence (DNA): TGCAGCGTCCCCGGACTAGCGGGAGGTCACCGCCAATACAATGAGCAGTTCTTC. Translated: CSVPGLAGGHRQYNEQFF.

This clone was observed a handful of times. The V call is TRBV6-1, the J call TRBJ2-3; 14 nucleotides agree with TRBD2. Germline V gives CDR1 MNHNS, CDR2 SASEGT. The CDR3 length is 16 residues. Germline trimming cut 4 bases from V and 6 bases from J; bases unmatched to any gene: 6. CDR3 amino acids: CASSALTSGGADTQYF. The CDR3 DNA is TGTGCCAGCAGTGCATTGACTAGCGGGGGGGCGGATACGCAGTATTTT.

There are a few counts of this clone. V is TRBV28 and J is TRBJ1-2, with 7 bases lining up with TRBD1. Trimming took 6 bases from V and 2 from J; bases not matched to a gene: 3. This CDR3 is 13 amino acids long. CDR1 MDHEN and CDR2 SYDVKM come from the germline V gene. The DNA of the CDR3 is TGTGCCAGCAGACCGGGACAGAACTATGGCTACACCTTC. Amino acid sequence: CASRPGQNYGYTF.

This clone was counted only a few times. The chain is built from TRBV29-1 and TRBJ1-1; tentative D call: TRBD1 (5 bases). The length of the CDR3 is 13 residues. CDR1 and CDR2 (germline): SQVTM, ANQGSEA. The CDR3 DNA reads TGCATCGATATCAGGGCCTTGAACACTGAAGCTTTCTTT. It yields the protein CIDIRALNTEAFF. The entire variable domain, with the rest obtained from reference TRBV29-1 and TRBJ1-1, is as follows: SAVISQKPSRDICQRGTSLTIQCQVDSQVTMMFWYRQQPGQSLTLIATANQGSEATYESGFVIDKFPISRPNLTFSTLTVSNMSPEDSSIYLCIDIRALNTEAFFGQGTRLTVV.

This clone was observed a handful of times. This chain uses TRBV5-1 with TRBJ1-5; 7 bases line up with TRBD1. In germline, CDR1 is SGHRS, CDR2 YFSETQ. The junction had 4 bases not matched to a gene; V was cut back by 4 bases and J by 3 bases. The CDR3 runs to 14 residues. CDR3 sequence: CASSPGQHNQPQHF. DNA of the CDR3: TGCGCCAGCAGCCCGGGACAGCACAATCAGCCCCAGCATTTT.

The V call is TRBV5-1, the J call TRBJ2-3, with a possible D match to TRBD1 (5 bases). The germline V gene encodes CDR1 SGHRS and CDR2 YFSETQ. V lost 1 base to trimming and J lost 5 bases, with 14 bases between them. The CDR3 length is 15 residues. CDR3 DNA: TGCGCCAGCAGCTTGTTTAGGGGCGGTGTAGATACGCAGTATTTT. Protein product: CASSLFRGGVDTQYF.

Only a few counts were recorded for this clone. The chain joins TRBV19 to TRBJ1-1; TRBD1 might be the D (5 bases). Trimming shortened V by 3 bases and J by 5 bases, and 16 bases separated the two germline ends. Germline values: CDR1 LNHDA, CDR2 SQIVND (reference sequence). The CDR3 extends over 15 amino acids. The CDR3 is CASSIVGERGTEAFF. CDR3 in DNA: TGTGCCAGTAGTATTGTGGGAGAGAGGGGAACTGAAGCTTTCTTT. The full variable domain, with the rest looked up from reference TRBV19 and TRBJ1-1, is DGGITQSPKYLFRKEGQNVTLSCEQNLNHDAMYWYRQDPGQGLRLIYYSQIVNDFQKGDIAEGYSVSREKKESFPLTVTSAQKNPTAFYLCASSIVGERGTEAFFGQGTRLTVV.

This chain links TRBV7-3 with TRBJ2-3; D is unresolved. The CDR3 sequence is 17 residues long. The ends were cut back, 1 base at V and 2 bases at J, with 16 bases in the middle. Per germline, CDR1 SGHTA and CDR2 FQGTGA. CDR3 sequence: CASSLKKAFSITDTQYF. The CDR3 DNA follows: TGTGCCAGCAGCTTAAAGAAGGCCTTCTCAATCACAGATACGCAGTATTTT.